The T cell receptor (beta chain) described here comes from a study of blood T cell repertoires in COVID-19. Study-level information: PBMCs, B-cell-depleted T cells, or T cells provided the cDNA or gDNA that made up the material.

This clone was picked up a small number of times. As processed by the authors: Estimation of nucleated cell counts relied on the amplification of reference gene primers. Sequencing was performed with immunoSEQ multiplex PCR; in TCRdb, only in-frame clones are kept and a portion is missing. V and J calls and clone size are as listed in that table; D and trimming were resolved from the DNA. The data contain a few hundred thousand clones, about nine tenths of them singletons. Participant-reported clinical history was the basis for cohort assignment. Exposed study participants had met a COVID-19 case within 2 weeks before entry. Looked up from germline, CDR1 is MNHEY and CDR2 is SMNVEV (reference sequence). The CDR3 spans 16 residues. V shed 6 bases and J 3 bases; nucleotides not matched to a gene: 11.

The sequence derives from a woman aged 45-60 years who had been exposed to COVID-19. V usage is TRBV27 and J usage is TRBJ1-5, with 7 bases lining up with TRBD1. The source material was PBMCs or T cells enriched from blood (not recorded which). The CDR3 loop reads CASRDRASITNQPQHF. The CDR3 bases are TGTGCCAGCAGAGACAGGGCCTCGATAACCAATCAGCCCCAGCATTTT.